The following is a T cell receptor beta chain sequence with its context. The data were obtained in a study of blood T cell repertoires in COVID-19. Cohort allocation depended upon clinical history that participants reported. Sequencing was performed with immunoSEQ multiplex PCR; in TCRdb, only in-frame clones are kept and a portion is missing. The sample lists 250,000 or so clones, around 81% seen once, with about 3.4% in the top ten. This CDR3 has 18 amino acids. The sequenced sample was PBMCs or T cells enriched from blood (not recorded which). The sequence derives from a man aged 45 to 65 who had recovered from COVID-19. J is TRBJ2-7 and V is TRBV21-1; the table gives TRBD2 as D, unverified against the DNA. TRBV21-1 is a pseudogene locus. CDR3 bases: TGTGCCAGCAGCAGTGGACGTCCGGGACTAGCAGCAACCTACGAGCAGTACTTC. Its protein is CASSSGRPGLAATYEQYF.